This T cell receptor beta chain was captured in a study of Ad26.COV2.S vaccination and SARS-CoV-2 variants. At the level of the study: Within the COV1001 Ad26.COV2.S trial arm, the donor was enrolled. Study-level points and caveats: Reported post-vaccination CD8+ and CD4+ T cell responses to spike showed substantial breadth. Greater spike-specific TCR breadth was seen in vaccine recipients than in placebo recipients.

From germline, CDR1 is SGDLS and CDR2 YYNGEE. V lost 4 bases and J 0 bases, leaving 10 bases between the germline ends. The CDR3 runs 14 residues. Profiled with immunoSEQ multiplex PCR; TCRdb holds only in-frame clones, not every one. Among some 460,000 clones, roughly 87% were seen once, and the ten largest hold 1.7%. Treatment meaning: around 19 received Ad26.COV2.S at low or high dose, single or two shots; roughly 5 received placebo; per-sample allocation not given. All samples were drawn on day 63, counting from the first vaccine or placebo injection. Based in Boston, the donor was an adult of 18-55 years. Comments on this clone: The antigen remains unidentified.

This rearrangement joins TRBV9 to TRBJ2-5; D uncertain. The starting material was peripheral blood, obtained in a trial of Ad26.COV2.S vaccine versus placebo. The clonotype comes from a person between 18 and 60 years old who received the Ad26.COV2.S COVID-19 vaccine or a placebo. The CDR3 DNA is TGTGCCAGCAGCCCCCAGGTGAACCAAGAGACCCAGTACTTC. Translation gives CASSPQVNQETQYF.